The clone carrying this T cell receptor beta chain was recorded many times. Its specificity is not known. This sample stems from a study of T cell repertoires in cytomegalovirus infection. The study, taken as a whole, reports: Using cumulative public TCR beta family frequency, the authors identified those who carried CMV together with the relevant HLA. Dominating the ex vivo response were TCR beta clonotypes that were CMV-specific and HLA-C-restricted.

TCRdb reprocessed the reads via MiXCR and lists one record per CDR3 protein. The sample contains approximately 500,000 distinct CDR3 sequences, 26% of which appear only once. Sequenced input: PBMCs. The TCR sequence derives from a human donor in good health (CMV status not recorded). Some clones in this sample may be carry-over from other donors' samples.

The CDR3 DNA is TGTGCCAGCAGCTTCCAGGGTGCCCTCTCCTACGAGCAGTACTTC. This gives the protein CASSFQGALSYEQYF. The chain carries TRBV7-2 and TRBJ2-7, with D possibly matching TRBD1 (5 bases). The germline V gene encodes CDR1 SGHTA and CDR2 FQGNSA. The V and J ends lost 3 bases and 0 bases respectively, with 12 bases between them. CDR3 length equals 15 residues.